These 19 T cell receptor beta chains originate from one sample sequenced in a study of T-cell reconstitution after alpha-beta-depleted transplantation in children. Library preparation (for TCRbeta) was performed with unique molecular identifiers. MiXCR was run by TCRdb on the PCR reads, yielding one entry per CDR3 protein. The sample shows 480,000 or so distinct CDR3 sequences, more than 9% of them seen only once. Here the sequenced sample was PBMCs, taken before TCRalphabeta/CD19-depleted stem cell transplant. Receptor source: a child aged 2-15 years with inherited bone marrow failure, due to receive a stem cell transplant.

To note about this clonotype: A much bigger clone sits one base away, suggesting this may be a read error. The rearrangement joins TRBV7-2 to TRBJ2-5, with a weak D call TRBD2 (5 bases). The CDR3 loop spans 14 amino acids. The germline CDR1 and CDR2 sequences are SGHTA and FQGNSA. CDR3 nucleotides: TGTGCCAGCAGCTTAGTGGGTAGGGCGGTAGCGATTAACTTC. It is translated as CASSLVGRAVAINF.

Regarding this clonotype: A much larger clone lies a single base off, so this may be a read error. The J gene is TRBJ2-1, the V gene TRBV24-1; D is unclear. The CDR3 extends over 16 amino acids. Germline V gives CDR1 KGHDR, CDR2 SFDVKD. CDR3 sequence (DNA): TGTACCACCAGTGATTCCCACCTAGATGTTCGCAATGAGCAGTTCTTC. Translation: CTTSDSHLDVRNEQFF.

This clonotype was picked up many times. The chain has TRBV20-1 and TRBJ2-7; tentative D call: TRBD1 (5 bases). Germline loops: CDR1 DFQATT, CDR2 SNEGSKA (reference sequence). The CDR3 runs to 13 residues. With 1 base removed from V and 5 bases from J, the gap between germline ends came to 12 bases. The DNA of the CDR3 is TGCAGTGCTAGAGCTAGACAGCTAAACGAGCAGTACTTC. Translating gives CSARARQLNEQYF.

V gene TRBV30 combines with J gene TRBJ2-2, with 9 bases fitting TRBD1. This CDR3 region has 15 residues. Unmatched junction bases numbered 8, after V lost 5 bases and J lost 4 bases. Germline values: CDR1 GTSNPN, CDR2 SVGIG (reference sequence). The CDR3 protein is CAWDRDRAFTGELFF. Written as DNA, the CDR3 is TGTGCCTGGGACCGGGACAGGGCCTTCACCGGGGAGCTGTTTTTT.

This clonotype was found a few times. The genes are TRBV2 and TRBJ2-3; 8 nucleotides match TRBD2. Trimming removed 2 bases from V and 2 bases from J; junction bases left unmatched: 6. Germline CDR1 SNHLY, CDR2 FYNNEI. The CDR3 length is 16 residues. DNA of the CDR3: TGTGCCAGCAGTGAACCCCCCGGGAGGGACACAGATACGCAGTATTTT. Translated: CASSEPPGRDTDTQYF.

This clonotype was recorded at least ten times. This chain links TRBV5-1 with TRBJ2-2; no firm D call. In germline, CDR1 is SGHRS, CDR2 YFSETQ. This CDR3 comprises 17 residues. Trimming took off 4 bases at V and 0 bases at J, with 16 bases between the two ends. The CDR3 DNA follows: TGCGCCAGCAGCCTATTGGGTTCGTCTACGAACACCGGGGAGCTGTTTTTT. It specifies CASSLLGSSTNTGELFF.

Many counts were recorded for this clonotype. The gene calls are TRBV20-1 and TRBJ2-7; D might be TRBD1 (5 bases). The V and J ends lost 3 bases and 0 bases respectively, with 9 bases between them. This CDR3 comprises 13 residues. CDR1 is DFQATT, CDR2 SNEGSKA, per germline (reference sequence). DNA of the CDR3: TGCAGTGCTAGGACAGCTCTCTCCTACGAGCAGTACTTC. Translated, it gives CSARTALSYEQYF.

This clonotype was counted a few times. The chain carries TRBV20-1 and TRBJ1-5; the D gene is possibly TRBD1 (5 bases). Trimming took off 6 bases at V and 0 bases at J, with 21 bases between the two ends. Per the germline V gene, CDR1 is DFQATT and CDR2 is SNEGSKA (reference sequence). The CDR3 sequence is 17 residues long. CDR3 region: CSAGPKSGLYSNQPQHF. CDR3 nucleotides: TGCAGTGCGGGGCCCAAGTCCGGCCTGTATAGCAATCAGCCCCAGCATTTT.

This clonotype has a count of ten or more. J is TRBJ2-1 and V is TRBV11-2; 7 bases line up with TRBD1. The CDR3 extends over 18 amino acids. With V trimmed by 3 bases and J by 1 base, 12 bases remained unmatched. Germline V CDR1 and CDR2: SGHAT, FQNNGV. The CDR3 DNA follows: TGTGCCAGCAGCTTGTCCCTCCCGACAGGGTCATCCTACAATGAGCAGTTCTTC. Amino acids: CASSLSLPTGSSYNEQFF.

This clonotype came up many times. The chain couples TRBV20-1 to TRBJ2-1, with a weak D call TRBD2 (6 bases). CDR3 size: 15 residues. V lost 1 base to trimming and J lost 4 bases, with 14 bases between them. CDR1 and CDR2 (germline): DFQATT, SNEGSKA (reference sequence). As DNA, the CDR3 is TGCAGTGCTAGAGTTATCGGCGGGGATTACAATGAGCAGTTCTTC. Translated, it gives CSARVIGGDYNEQFF.

V usage is TRBV5-4 and J usage is TRBJ2-1, with D perhaps TRBD1 (6 bases). This CDR3 has 13 residues. V dropped 2 bases and J dropped 10 bases, with 13 bases sitting between them. Germline CDR1 reads SGHNT; CDR2 reads YYREEE (reference sequence). The CDR3 nucleotides are TGTGCCAGCAGCTTAGGGGTGGGGACAGAGCAGTTCTTC. It specifies CASSLGVGTEQFF.

This sequence joins TRBV30 and TRBJ2-7, with D hard to call. Germline V lookup: CDR1 GTSNPN, CDR2 SVGIG (reference sequence). The CDR3 length is 14 residues. The ends were cut back, 1 base at V and 6 bases at J, with 16 bases in the middle. Here the CDR3 reads CAWSATRIGREQYF. In DNA, the CDR3 is TGTGCCTGGAGTGCCACCAGAATCGGACGCGAGCAGTACTTC.

This clonotype was seen at least ten times. This chain joins TRBV20-1 and TRBJ2-7, with 7 positions matching TRBD1. Trimming took 4 bases from V and 4 from J; bases not matched to a gene: 10. The germline CDR1 and CDR2 sequences are DFQATT and SNEGSKA (reference sequence). The CDR3 contains 14 residues. The CDR3 coding sequence is TGCAGTGCTATCGGGACAGCTGAATCTTACGAGCAGTACTTC. Encoded protein: CSAIGTAESYEQYF.

There are many counts of this clonotype. The rearrangement links TRBV4-3 to TRBJ2-7; D gene unclear. Trimming removed 3 bases at V and 2 bases at J, with 11 bases between. Germline CDR1 is LGHNA and CDR2 is YSLEER. This CDR3 is 14 amino acids long. The CDR3 sequence: CASSQGTAAYEQYF. CDR3 in DNA: TGCGCCAGCAGCCAGGGAACTGCCGCCTACGAGCAGTACTTC.

This clonotype was observed at least ten times. This sequence joins TRBV28 and TRBJ2-1; 8 bases agree with TRBD2. This CDR3 is built from 12 residues. CDR1 MDHEN and CDR2 SYDVKM come from the germline V gene. J gave up 15 bases and V 6 bases, and 10 bases lay outside the gene matches. The CDR3, as DNA: TGTGCCAGCAGCCCGGCCAGGACTAGCCCGTTCTTC. Protein sequence: CASSPARTSPFF.

There are many counts of this clonotype. The V and J genes are TRBV10-2 and TRBJ1-5; D might be TRBD1 (6 bases). Germline CDR1 WSHSY, CDR2 SAAADI. The CDR3 is made up of 15 amino acids. The germline V and J ends were trimmed by 3 bases and 4 bases, with 13 bases remaining between them. CDR3 in amino acids: CASSDPNRVNQPQHF. The CDR3 bases are TGCGCCAGCAGTGATCCGAACAGGGTTAATCAGCCCCAGCATTTT.

This clonotype was seen at least ten times. The rearrangement uses TRBV6-5 and TRBJ1-1, with TRBD1 matching over 7 bases. Germline lookup yields CDR1 MNHEY and CDR2 SVGAGI. This CDR3 comprises 16 residues. V was clipped by 2 bases and J by 3 bases; unmatched bases: 9. The CDR3 reads CASSYAETGQDTEAFF. The CDR3 DNA is TGTGCCAGCAGTTACGCGGAGACAGGGCAGGACACTGAAGCTTTCTTT.

This clonotype was recorded many times. The rearrangement links TRBV7-9 to TRBJ1-5; no clear D gene. The CDR3 totals 14 residues. The V end was cut by 0 bases, the J end by 4 bases, with 7 bases between. Germline CDR1 is SEHNR and CDR2 is FQNEAQ (reference sequence). CDR3 sequence reads: CASSLAGINQPQHF. The CDR3 DNA sequence: TGTGCCAGCAGCTTAGCGGGGATAAATCAGCCCCAGCATTTT.

The rearrangement joins TRBV5-5 to TRBJ2-2; D not resolved. The CDR3 spans 17 residues. The germline CDR1 and CDR2 sequences are SGHKS and YYEKEE (reference sequence). The V gene lost 1 base and the J gene lost 0 bases, with 13 bases spanning the gap. CDR3 nucleotides: TGTGCCAGCAGCTTGCTAGAAGGCCGAACGAACACCGGGGAGCTGTTTTTT. Its protein is CASSLLEGRTNTGELFF.